This entry lists 28 T cell receptor beta chains sequenced from one sample in a study of CD4 T cells in relation to SARS-CoV-2 and coronaviruses. The method was immunoSEQ multiplex PCR; TCRdb's version includes in-frame clones alone and lacks a portion of them. The data contain around 11,000 clones, 70% to 85% of them singletons. These receptors are not linked to any known antigen. Before the COVID-19 pandemic, during about 2011-2019, CD4+ T cells were taken from unexposed donors. Isolation of CD4+ T cells took place after around eleven days in culture. The specimen sequenced was CD4+ T cells from PBMCs, cultured in vitro. The origin of the receptors is a human donor in good health.

This clone was counted only a few times. The chain combines TRBV7-9 with TRBJ2-3; D may be TRBD1 (6 bases). This CDR3 contains 13 residues. Germline CDR1 is SEHNR and CDR2 is FQNEAQ (reference sequence). Trimming stripped 6 bases from V and 1 base from J, with 8 bases between. CDR3 region: CASRTGRTDTQYF. The CDR3 coding sequence is TGTGCCAGCAGGACAGGTCGCACAGATACGCAGTATTTT.

This chain joins TRBV6-2 or TRBV6-3 and TRBJ2-7, with D perhaps TRBD1 or TRBD2 (5 bases each). V lost 8 bases to trimming and J lost 2 bases, with 13 bases between them. Germline V gene data show CDR1 as MNHEY and CDR2 as SVGEGT. The CDR3 consists of 13 residues. CDR3 sequence reads: CASGRGPTYEQYF. In nucleotides, the CDR3 is TGTGCCAGCGGCCGGGGCCCTACCTACGAGCAGTACTTC.

The CDR3 sequence: CAISESRGAAFF. DNA for the CDR3: TGTGCCATCAGTGAGTCGAGGGGGGCAGCTTTCTTT. The chain carries TRBV10-3 and TRBJ1-1; maybe TRBD1 (6 bases). The CDR3 is made up of 12 amino acids. Trimming shortened V by 0 bases and J by 10 bases, and 9 bases separated the two germline ends. Germline CDR1 reads ENHRY; CDR2 reads SYGVKD.

This clone was seen a handful of times. The J gene is TRBJ1-5, the V gene TRBV7-9, with D possibly being TRBD1 (6 bases). There are 14 residues in the CDR3. V shed 1 base and J shed 3 bases, with 7 bases lying between them. The germline gives CDR1 SEHNR, CDR2 FQNEAQ (reference sequence). The CDR3 coding sequence is TGTGCCAGCAGCTTAGGGGACAACAATCAGCCCCAGCATTTT. Translated: CASSLGDNNQPQHF.

J is TRBJ1-2 and V is TRBV25-1; possible D gene TRBD1, 6 bases. The CDR3 length is 14 residues. V was cut by 4 bases and J by 2 bases, with 11 bases left in between. CDR1 is MGHDK, CDR2 SYGVNS, per germline. The CDR3, as DNA: TGTGCCAGCAGTGTCCCAGGGGAAAACTATGGCTACACCTTC. As protein: CASSVPGENYGYTF.

The chain uses TRBV4-1 and TRBJ2-7; 10 nucleotides align to TRBD1. The V and J ends lost 4 bases and 4 bases, in that order; junction bases with no gene match: 7. The CDR3 runs to 15 residues. Per the germline V gene, CDR1 is MGHRA and CDR2 is YSYEKL. The CDR3 coding sequence is TGCGCCAGCAGCCGACCGGACAGGGGGTCTTACGAGCAGTACTTC. This gives the protein CASSRPDRGSYEQYF.

The sample holds one count of this clone. This chain uses TRBV6-5 with TRBJ2-5; D unresolved. Germline-derived CDR1 and CDR2 are MNHEY and SVGAGI. Deletions cut 10 bases from V and 2 bases from J, with 14 bases between. The CDR3 totals 13 residues. The CDR3 region is CATRRVQQETQYF. Here the CDR3 DNA reads TGTGCCACCAGGAGAGTGCAGCAAGAGACCCAGTACTTC.

This clone was seen once. The chain is built from TRBV5-1 and TRBJ1-2; a possible D gene is TRBD1 (5 bases). Trimming left V 0 bases short and J 8 bases short, with 17 bases between. This CDR3 is built from 15 residues. Germline V CDR1 and CDR2: SGHRS, YFSETQ. This chain's CDR3 is CASSLEPGFGGGYTF. As DNA, the CDR3 is TGCGCCAGCAGCTTGGAGCCGGGGTTTGGGGGGGGCTACACCTTC.

The chain recombines TRBV2 with TRBJ2-1, with D tentatively TRBD1 (5 bases). Trimming left V 5 bases short and J 1 base short, with 9 bases between. The CDR3 spans 14 residues. Germline V lookup: CDR1 SNHLY, CDR2 FYNNEI. The CDR3 is CASSRRVSYNEQFF. As DNA, the CDR3 is TGTGCCAGCAGTCGCAGGGTGTCCTACAATGAGCAGTTCTTC.

This clone was recorded a few times. The chain couples TRBV6-2 or TRBV6-3 to TRBJ1-2; TRBD1 aligns across 7 bases. With V trimmed by 6 bases and J by 5 bases, 9 bases remained unmatched. CDR3 length: 14 residues. Germline V gene data show CDR1 as MNHEY and CDR2 as SVGEGT. The CDR3 DNA reads TGTGCCAGCAGCCCCACAGGACAGGTGTATGGCTACACCTTC. Amino acid sequence: CASSPTGQVYGYTF.

The rearrangement uses TRBV6-7 and TRBJ2-7; D is ambiguous. TRBV6-7 is labeled an ORF, and its function is uncertain. Trimming took off 5 bases at V and 0 bases at J, with 14 bases between the two ends. This CDR3 spans 15 amino acids. CDR3: CASSEEGRSSYEQYF. The DNA of the CDR3 is TGTGCCAGCAGTGAAGAAGGAAGGAGCTCCTACGAGCAGTACTTC.

This chain uses TRBV10-3 with TRBJ2-1; TRBD2 agrees at 12 bases. Trimming cost V 0 bases and J 7 bases; bases outside gene matches: 4. CDR1 and CDR2 from the germline V gene are ENHRY and SYGVKD. The CDR3 extends over 16 amino acids. The CDR3 here is CAISESKGLAGNEQFF. The CDR3 DNA reads as TGTGCCATCAGTGAGTCTAAAGGACTAGCGGGGAATGAGCAGTTCTTC.

This chain uses TRBV19 with TRBJ1-5; the match to TRBD1 covers 8 bases. With V trimmed by 3 bases and J by 0 bases, 10 bases remained unmatched. The CDR3 consists of 18 residues. Germline values: CDR1 LNHDA, CDR2 SQIVND (reference sequence). CDR3 residues: CASSMGGRGLYSNQPQHF. Written as DNA, the CDR3 is TGTGCCAGTAGTATGGGAGGCAGGGGGCTCTATAGCAATCAGCCCCAGCATTTT.

The gene calls are TRBV6-6 and TRBJ1-5; D is unresolved. The CDR3 runs 14 residues. In germline, CDR1 is MNHNY, CDR2 SVGAGI (reference sequence). Trimming removed 2 bases from V and 0 bases from J, with 5 bases in between. This CDR3 reads CASSYGRSNQPQHF. CDR3 bases: TGTGCCAGCAGTTACGGACGTAGCAATCAGCCCCAGCATTTT.

The rearrangement links TRBV19 to TRBJ1-1; D might be TRBD1 (5 bases). Germline V gene sequence: CDR1 LNHDA, CDR2 SQIVND (reference sequence). The CDR3 covers 15 residues. Trimming stripped 5 bases from V and 10 bases from J, with 23 bases between. CDR3 protein: CASSGSDIGDGGAFF. CDR3 DNA: TGTGCCAGTAGTGGATCGGACATCGGGGACGGAGGAGCTTTCTTT.

The chain is built from TRBV14 and TRBJ2-5, with unresolved D. V gave up 3 bases and J gave up 0 bases, with 14 bases separating them. Germline-derived CDR1 and CDR2 are SGHDN and FVKESK. This CDR3 spans 16 amino acids. CDR3 sequence: CASSQGSYPYQETQYF. The CDR3 bases are TGTGCCAGCAGCCAGGGAAGTTATCCGTACCAAGAGACCCAGTACTTC.

This chain uses TRBV14 with TRBJ1-1; 7 bases line up with TRBD1. The germline CDR1 and CDR2 sequences are SGHDN and FVKESK. Trimming took 4 bases from V and 1 from J; bases not matched to a gene: 12. The CDR3 has 17 amino acids. CDR3 loop: CASSPLDRLERNTEAFF. The CDR3 nucleotides are TGTGCCAGCAGCCCTCTGGACAGGCTAGAAAGGAACACTGAAGCTTTCTTT. Complete variable domain (other parts from reference TRBV14 and TRBJ1-1): EAGVTQFPSHSVIEKGQTVTLRCDPISGHDNLYWYRRVMGKEIKFLLHFVKESKQDESGMPNNRFLAERTGGTYSTLKVQPAELEDSGVYFCASSPLDRLERNTEAFFGQGTRLTVV.

The V call is TRBV5-8, the J call TRBJ2-3; D perhaps matches TRBD2 (7 bases). The CDR3 extends over 17 amino acids. From germline, CDR1 is SGHTS and CDR2 YDEGEE. Trimming took 3 bases from V and 5 from J, leaving 22 bases between them. For the CDR3, the DNA is TGTGCCAGCAGCTCGCAGGCCGTGGGGGGGCCGGAAGATACGCAGTATTTT. Translated, it gives CASSSQAVGGPEDTQYF.

This clone appeared once. The chain joins TRBV3-1 (or the pseudogene TRBV3-2) to TRBJ1-4; D uncertain. The V gene lost 2 bases and the J gene lost 0 bases, with 4 bases spanning the gap. The germline gives CDR1 LGHDT, CDR2 YNNKEL (reference sequence). The CDR3 is 14 residues long. CDR3 sequence: CASSQFPTNEKLFF. Here the CDR3 DNA reads TGTGCCAGCAGCCAATTTCCAACTAATGAAAAACTGTTTTTT.

This chain joins TRBV7-9 and TRBJ2-1; 9 bases are a match to TRBD2. The CDR3 loop spans 17 amino acids. Germline CDR1 SEHNR, CDR2 FQNEAQ (reference sequence). J was trimmed by 4 bases and V by 5 bases; bases with no gene match: 12. The CDR3 DNA follows: TGTGCCAGCAGCCCCCCGTTTAGACTAGCGGTATACAATGAGCAGTTCTTC. Translation gives CASSPPFRLAVYNEQFF.

The V call is TRBV3-1 (or the pseudogene TRBV3-2), the J call TRBJ2-3; 7 nucleotides line up with TRBD2. Germline CDR1 reads LGHDT; CDR2 reads YNNKEL (reference sequence). This CDR3 is 22 amino acids long. With V trimmed by 4 bases and J by 4 bases, 29 bases remained unmatched. The CDR3 here is CASSPGYVAGRYNLVGPDTQYF. The CDR3, as DNA: TGTGCCAGCAGCCCGGGGTACGTAGCGGGTCGATACAACCTGGTGGGCCCAGATACGCAGTATTTT.

The chain carries TRBV5-4 and TRBJ1-1; 9 bases are a match to TRBD1. V was pared by 4 bases and J by 6 bases, with 10 bases of the junction left unmatched. The CDR3 totals 15 residues. Germline CDR1 SGHNT, CDR2 YYREEE (reference sequence). CDR3 amino acids: CASSTGGPGRAEAFF. DNA of the CDR3: TGTGCCAGCAGCACAGGGGGCCCCGGACGGGCTGAAGCTTTCTTT.

This rearrangement joins TRBV29-1 to TRBJ2-4, with 7 bases fitting TRBD1. V shed 5 bases, J shed 6 bases, and the junction held 7 bases outside the gene matches. Germline CDR1 SQVTM, CDR2 ANQGSEA. The CDR3 has 13 amino acids. Here the CDR3 reads CSVRQGGRNIQYF. The CDR3 DNA reads TGCAGCGTTCGACAGGGTGGCAGAAACATTCAGTACTTC.

CDR3 loop: CASSQRTVQETQYF. DNA of the CDR3: TGCGCCAGCAGCCAACGGACAGTCCAAGAGACCCAGTACTTC. The gene calls are TRBV4-1 and TRBJ2-5; maybe TRBD1 (6 bases). This CDR3 is 14 amino acids long. The germline CDR1 and CDR2 sequences are MGHRA and YSYEKL. Trimming stripped 2 bases from V and 1 base from J, with 8 bases between.

This clone has a handful of counts. The chain has TRBV5-1 and TRBJ2-6, with D hard to call. The CDR3 runs to 15 residues. Germline loops: CDR1 SGHRS, CDR2 YFSETQ. V was cut by 0 bases and J by 1 base, with 5 bases left in between. The CDR3 coding sequence is TGCGCCAGCAGCTTGGACCGTTCTGGGGCCAACGTCCTGACTTTC. This gives the protein CASSLDRSGANVLTF.

The chain has TRBV3-1 (or the pseudogene TRBV3-2) and TRBJ1-4; 9 bases align to TRBD1. Trimming cost V 5 bases and J 5 bases; bases outside gene matches: 3. Germline CDR1 and CDR2: LGHDT and YNNKEL (reference sequence). CDR3 length: 14 residues. The CDR3, as DNA: TGTGCCAGCAGCTCGACAGGGGGGAATGAAAAACTGTTTTTT. Its translation is CASSSTGGNEKLFF.

V is TRBV6-2 or TRBV6-3 and J is TRBJ2-2, with TRBD1 as a possible D gene (6 bases). V lost 0 bases, J lost 3 bases, and 17 bases lay in between. The CDR3 is made up of 18 amino acids. In germline, CDR1 is MNHEY, CDR2 SVGEGT. The CDR3 sequence is CASSYSEQGRRHTGELFF. The CDR3, as DNA: TGTGCCAGCAGTTACTCGGAACAGGGTCGACGCCACACCGGGGAGCTGTTTTTT.

The chain has TRBV4-3 and TRBJ2-5; 9 bases match TRBD2. The length of the CDR3 is 16 residues. The germline V gene encodes CDR1 LGHNA and CDR2 YSLEER. After removal of 1 base from V and 2 bases from J, the junction contained 5 bases not matched to a gene. CDR3 protein: CASSQGSGGPQETQYF. Here the CDR3 DNA reads TGCGCCAGCAGCCAAGGAAGCGGGGGGCCTCAAGAGACCCAGTACTTC.